This record covers a single T cell receptor (beta chain). Its antigen remains unidentified. There are no base qualities to consult, and no much larger clone falls within one base. Genomic DNA was extracted from sorted cells for sequencing of the TCRbeta CDR3 region. TCRbeta CDR3 regions were sequenced using the immunoSEQ Assay. In TCRdb, the immuneACCESS table is reduced to in-frame sequences with V and J assigned. These tables do not hold every clone; where another copy was compared, an unresolved V gene accounts for under half, and the others remain unexplained. This sample gives roughly 50,000 clones in total; around 87% of them show up just once. Approximately 0.39% of the sample is held by the ten biggest clonotypes. Patients with a history of autoimmune disease or receiving systemic immunosuppression were excluded from the trial. Peripheral blood for TCR sequencing was drawn from every dose cohort at baseline, at cycle 4 day 1 and at cycle 7 day 1. The samples were taken from a phase I, first-in-human, multicenter, open-label dose-escalation trial of ivuxolimab. Adults with locally advanced or metastatic melanoma, renal cell, hepatocellular, or head and neck squamous cell carcinoma were enrolled in the trial. Before TCR sequencing, CD4+ T cells and CD8+ T cells were sorted from peripheral blood as separate populations.

The data originate from a study of OX40 agonist ivuxolimab in advanced cancers. With respect to the entire study: The costimulatory receptor OX40 (CD134) was targeted by ivuxolimab, a fully human IgG2 agonistic monoclonal antibody. Prior anti-PD-1, anti-PD-L1 or anti-CTLA-4 therapy was permitted, and 40% of dose-escalation patients had received checkpoint inhibitors. Intravenous ivuxolimab was administered to patients every 2 weeks at six dose levels: 0.01, 0.1, 0.3, 1.5, 3 and 10 mg/kg. The point of sequencing TCRbeta in the periphery was to test whether ivuxolimab changed TCR sequence diversity and drove clonal T-cell expansion. In the dose-escalation cohort, 65% to 85% of patients were male, and the mean age was roughly 60 years with a range of roughly 20 to 80. Among the roughly 52 dose-escalation patients, approximately 20 had hepatocellular carcinoma, approximately 15 melanoma, 9 renal cell carcinoma and 9 head and neck cancer. The paper describes the monotherapy dose-escalation part (N ≈ 52 patients) of the phase I trial of ivuxolimab. Partial responses occurred in three dose-escalation patients, of whom one had hepatocellular carcinoma and two had cutaneous melanoma. What the study reported, not specific to this receptor: At doses of 0.1 to 3.0 mg/kg, clonal expansion of both CD4+ and CD8+ T cells in blood was seen between baseline and week 6. In partial responders in the 0.1-3.0 mg/kg groups, normalized peripheral clonal expansion was found to be among the lowest, especially among CD8+ T cells. Low levels of normalized T-cell clonal expansion were also seen in some patients who did not respond. After ivuxolimab, CD8+ T cells had more expanded clones than CD4+ T cells on average. The antigen specificity of the peripheral T cells that underwent clonal expansion was not determined.

CDR1 SGHRS and CDR2 YFSETQ were looked up in the germline V gene. V gives up 4 bases and J gives up 1 base, and the segment between their germline ends measures 6 bases. From the cysteine through the phenylalanine, the CDR3 covers 13 amino acids. Just the 39-base CDR3 DNA is kept, in frame starting at base 1. The starting material was CD4+ or CD8+ T cells sorted from blood, obtained in a trial of the OX40 agonist ivuxolimab. The V and J genes are TRBV5-1 and TRBJ1-5; the D gene assignment is ambiguous. The receptor was isolated from an adult with an advanced solid tumor such as melanoma, head and neck, liver or kidney cancer. The bases read TGCGCCAGCAGCCTGGACAGCAATCAGCCCCAGCATTTT. This encodes CASSLDSNQPQHF.